The 30 T cell receptor beta chains presented below share a single source sample, sequenced in a study of T cells after yellow fever vaccination. MiXCR, run by TCRdb on the 5' RACE reads, gives a single entry per CDR3 protein. The sample shows under 550,000 distinct CDR3 sequences, roughly a fifth of them seen only once. The sample here was PBMCs, taken more than 20 days after the first yellow fever vaccination. These TCRs come from a man between 18 and 35 years old who received the YFV17D yellow fever vaccine.

Ten or more counts support this clonotype. The chain employs TRBV12-3 or TRBV12-4 and TRBJ1-1; D is uncertain. Trimming took 2 bases from V and 0 from J, leaving 10 bases between them. The CDR3 runs 15 residues. This chain's CDR3 is CASSLSAQMNTEAFF. In nucleotides, the CDR3 is TGTGCCAGCAGTTTATCGGCCCAGATGAACACTGAAGCTTTCTTT.

This clonotype was recorded a few times. This chain uses TRBV5-4 with TRBJ2-2; 7 positions agree with TRBD2. The ends lost 4 bases at V and 3 bases at J; junction bases unmatched: 6. The CDR3 spans 15 residues. CDR1 and CDR2 (germline): SGHNT, YYREEE (reference sequence). CDR3 DNA: TGTGCCAGCAGCCGGGGAGGGGTCGACACCGGGGAGCTGTTTTTT. Protein: CASSRGGVDTGELFF. The whole variable domain, filled in from reference TRBV5-4 and TRBJ2-2, reads ETGVTQSPTHLIKTRGQQVTLRCSSQSGHNTVSWYQQALGQGPQFIFQYYREEENGRGNFPPRFSGLQFPNYSSELNVNALELDDSALYLCASSRGGVDTGELFFGEGSRLTVL.

The table lists this clonotype with a few counts. The gene calls are TRBV20-1 and TRBJ2-5; 14 positions match TRBD2. Per the germline V gene, CDR1 is DFQATT and CDR2 is SNEGSKA (reference sequence). V shed 5 bases, J shed 5 bases, and the junction held 10 bases outside the gene matches. The CDR3 loop spans 16 amino acids. The CDR3 DNA reads as TGCAGTGCTGGGGGACTAGCGGGAGTAGAGCGGGAGACCCAGTACTTC. Translation: CSAGGLAGVERETQYF.

The CDR3 protein is CASSWGQAREKLFF. CDR3 DNA: TGTGCCAGCAGTTGGGGGCAGGCACGCGAAAAACTGTTTTTT. The chain uses TRBV12-3 or TRBV12-4 and TRBJ1-4, with D tentatively TRBD1 (6 bases). Trimming pared 4 bases from V and 8 bases from J, leaving 14 bases between. This CDR3 is built from 14 residues.

This clonotype was observed a few times. V usage is TRBV20-1 and J usage is TRBJ2-1; no definite D call. Per the germline V gene, CDR1 is DFQATT and CDR2 is SNEGSKA (reference sequence). The CDR3 is made up of 14 amino acids. Trimming left V 3 bases short and J 6 bases short, with 15 bases between. This CDR3 is CSASRLARVNEQFF. The CDR3 DNA is TGCAGTGCTAGCCGCCTCGCCAGAGTCAATGAGCAGTTCTTC.

The chain employs TRBV7-2 and TRBJ1-4, with D perhaps matching TRBD1 (6 bases). V was pared by 1 base and J by 5 bases, with 8 bases between. CDR1 is SGHTA and CDR2 is FQGNSA in the germline V gene. The CDR3 has 14 residues. In DNA form, the CDR3 reads TGTGCCAGCAGCTTAGGAGGGGGGAATGAAAAACTGTTTTTT. Encoded protein: CASSLGGGNEKLFF.

The chain has TRBV7-2 and TRBJ1-2; TRBD1 matches 8 bases. Germline V CDR1 and CDR2: SGHTA, FQGNSA. The V gene end was trimmed by 5 bases and the J gene end by 4 bases; junction bases not matched to a gene: 6. The CDR3 extends over 14 amino acids. Here the CDR3 reads CASSPGQGAYGYTF. As DNA, the CDR3 is TGTGCCAGCAGCCCTGGACAGGGCGCCTATGGCTACACCTTC.

This clonotype was observed a few times. The rearrangement joins TRBV5-6 to TRBJ2-3; D remains ambiguous. Trimming removed 6 bases at V and 4 bases at J, with 18 bases between. This CDR3 comprises 15 residues. Per germline, CDR1 SGHDT and CDR2 YYEEEE. The CDR3 coding sequence is TGTGCCAGCACTCGAAGCCAGGTGGGATCAGATACGCAGTATTTT. The encoded protein is CASTRSQVGSDTQYF.

The V and J genes are TRBV12-3 or TRBV12-4 and TRBJ2-3; possible D gene TRBD2, 6 bases. The ends were cut back, 0 bases at V and 8 bases at J, with 12 bases in the middle. This CDR3 has 14 residues. CDR3 amino acids: CASSLAASDGTQYF. The CDR3, as DNA: TGTGCCAGCAGTTTAGCGGCTAGCGACGGTACGCAGTATTTT.

This clonotype was counted only a few times. The rearrangement uses TRBV6-6 and TRBJ2-7; D uncertain. The ends were cut back, 7 bases at V and 0 bases at J, with 7 bases in the middle. The CDR3 contains 12 residues. The germline V gene encodes CDR1 MNHNY and CDR2 SVGAGI (reference sequence). The CDR3 DNA is TGTGCCAGCACCCGGAGCTCCTACGAGCAGTACTTC. Translated: CASTRSSYEQYF.

V and J are TRBV20-1 and TRBJ2-3; 8 positions match TRBD2. J gave up 1 base and V 8 bases, and 8 bases lay outside the gene matches. Germline V gene lookup returns CDR1 DFQATT and CDR2 SNEGSKA (reference sequence). The CDR3 loop spans 14 amino acids. The CDR3: CSLRGGAGTDTQYF. CDR3 DNA: TGCAGTCTCCGGGGGGGGGCGGGCACAGATACGCAGTATTTT.

This clonotype turned up a few times. The chain uses TRBV7-6 and TRBJ2-5; D is undetermined. Germline CDR1 SGHVS, CDR2 FNYEAQ. The CDR3 length is 13 residues. The V end was cut by 3 bases, the J end by 8 bases, with 13 bases between. The CDR3 region is CASSFARSRTQYF. CDR3 DNA sequence: TGTGCCAGCAGCTTTGCCAGGTCTAGAACCCAGTACTTC.

V gene TRBV4-1 combines with J gene TRBJ1-1; no clear D gene. Trimming cost V 0 bases and J 5 bases, with 10 bases left between them. CDR1 and CDR2 from the germline V gene are MGHRA and YSYEKL. CDR3 length: 14 residues. The CDR3 protein is CASSQEGGRTEAFF. The CDR3 DNA is TGCGCCAGCAGCCAAGAGGGAGGGCGGACTGAAGCTTTCTTT.

This clonotype occurred a few times. The chain is built from TRBV10-1 and TRBJ2-2; TRBD1 agrees at 7 bases. The CDR3 runs to 12 residues. Germline values: CDR1 WNHNN, CDR2 SYGVQD (reference sequence). The V gene end was trimmed by 6 bases and the J gene end by 6 bases; junction bases not matched to a gene: 1. The chain's CDR3 is CASRGQSGELFF. CDR3 nucleotides: TGCGCCAGCAGGGGACAGTCCGGGGAGCTGTTTTTT.

The chain has TRBV28 and TRBJ2-7, with TRBD2 matching 8 bases. Germline CDR1 reads MDHEN; CDR2 reads SYDVKM. This CDR3 is built from 13 residues. Trimming removed 6 bases from V and 4 bases from J; junction bases left unmatched: 5. The CDR3 DNA follows: TGTGCCAGCAGCGGGGGGGCCCGGTACGAGCAGTACGTC. Encoded protein: CASSGGARYEQYV.

The sample holds a few counts of this clonotype. J is TRBJ1-3 and V is TRBV6-1, with a weak D call TRBD1 (5 bases). V lost 5 bases to trimming and J lost 2 bases, with 16 bases between them. Per germline, CDR1 MNHNS and CDR2 SASEGT. This CDR3 comprises 16 residues. The CDR3 sequence is CASSKSRGATGNTIYF. CDR3 bases: TGTGCCAGCAGTAAATCCCGAGGGGCTACTGGAAACACCATATATTTT.

This clonotype was observed a few times. V gene TRBV23-1 combines with J gene TRBJ2-7; D is unclear. TRBV23-1 is assigned to the ORF class and has an uncertain function. This CDR3 is 11 amino acids long. V was shortened by 8 bases and J by 6 bases, with 11 bases between the two germline ends. This CDR3 reads CASEYWGEQYV. The CDR3 nucleotides read TGCGCCAGCGAGTACTGGGGCGAGCAGTACGTC.

The sample holds a few counts of this clonotype. The rearrangement links TRBV3-1 to TRBJ2-1; D is perhaps TRBD2 (6 bases). This CDR3 is 14 amino acids long. Trimming took off 3 bases at V and 8 bases at J, with 14 bases between the two ends. Germline V lookup: CDR1 LGHDT, CDR2 YNNKEL (reference sequence). CDR3 sequence reads: CASSHWTTRDEQFF. DNA for the CDR3: TGTGCCAGCAGCCATTGGACTACACGGGATGAGCAGTTCTTC.

This clonotype appeared a few times. The chain employs TRBV29-1 and TRBJ1-2, with a tentative D call TRBD1 (5 bases). Trimming shortened V by 5 bases and J by 4 bases, and 8 bases separated the two germline ends. Looked up from germline, CDR1 is SQVTM and CDR2 is ANQGSEA. CDR3 length: 11 amino acids. CDR3 residues: CSVRGSYGYTF. Written as DNA, the CDR3 is TGCAGCGTTCGGGGGAGCTATGGCTACACCTTC.

The rearrangement uses TRBV7-9 and TRBJ1-4; D unresolved. V was shortened by 2 bases and J by 5 bases, with 6 bases between the two germline ends. The CDR3 loop spans 13 amino acids. Per germline, CDR1 SEHNR and CDR2 FQNEAQ (reference sequence). CDR3 DNA sequence: TGTGCCAGCAGCTTACCCCTGAATGAAAAACTGTTTTTT. This gives the protein CASSLPLNEKLFF.

This chain joins TRBV4-1 and TRBJ2-2; 9 bases map to TRBD1. Trimming removed 5 bases from V and 9 bases from J; junction bases left unmatched: 10. This CDR3 has 15 residues. Germline loops: CDR1 MGHRA, CDR2 YSYEKL. CDR3 region: CASSATGGSSRELFF. CDR3 bases: TGCGCCAGCAGCGCAACAGGGGGCTCCTCCCGGGAGCTGTTTTTT.

The J gene is TRBJ2-2, the V gene TRBV27; 10 positions agree with TRBD2. V dropped 7 bases and J dropped 6; count of bases not matched to a gene: 8. From germline, CDR1 is MNHEY and CDR2 SMNVEV (reference sequence). The CDR3 is 15 residues long. CDR3 sequence (DNA): TGTGCCAGCACCCACCTCGGACTAGCGGCCGGGGAGCTGTTTTTT. This gives the protein CASTHLGLAAGELFF.

V usage is TRBV18 and J usage is TRBJ2-7; D is ambiguous. V was trimmed by 1 base and J by 4 bases, leaving 11 bases between them. The germline V gene encodes CDR1 KGHSH and CDR2 LQKENI. CDR3 length: 14 amino acids. The CDR3 nucleotides read TGTGCCAGCTCACCACAACGAGTGGAGTACGAGCAGTACTTC. This translates into CASSPQRVEYEQYF.

J is TRBJ1-3 and V is TRBV14; no reliable D call. CDR1 is SGHDN and CDR2 is FVKESK in the germline V gene. CDR3 length: 12 amino acids. V was clipped by 1 base and J by 5 bases, with 3 bases between them. The CDR3 is CASSQVRNTIYF. The CDR3 DNA follows: TGTGCCAGCAGCCAAGTTAGAAACACCATATATTTT.

This sequence joins TRBV7-2 and TRBJ1-5; TRBD1 is a possible D gene (5 bases). Germline assignment: CDR1 SGHTA and CDR2 FQGNSA. The CDR3 runs to 14 residues. Trimming removed 3 bases from V and 3 bases from J, with 9 bases in between. The chain's CDR3 is CASSLRGLNQPQHF. The CDR3 nucleotides are TGTGCCAGCAGCTTGAGGGGCCTCAATCAGCCCCAGCATTTT. The full variable domain, completed using reference TRBV7-2 and TRBJ1-5, is GAGVSQSPSNKVTEKGKDVELRCDPISGHTALYWYRQSLGQGLEFLIYFQGNSAPDKSGLPSDRFSAERTGGSVSTLTIQRTQQEDSAVYLCASSLRGLNQPQHFGDGTRLSIL.

This clonotype was picked up a small number of times. The chain recombines TRBV28 with TRBJ2-7; TRBD1 is a possible D gene (6 bases). Between the trimmed V and J ends, which lost 10 bases and 3 bases, there was a span of 22 bases. The CDR3 runs 15 residues. Germline V gene lookup returns CDR1 MDHEN and CDR2 SYDVKM. DNA of the CDR3: TGTGCCACCGAACCATCCCGGGACACCTTCTACGAGCAGTACGTC. This sequence encodes CATEPSRDTFYEQYV.

The chain couples TRBV6-2 or TRBV6-3 to TRBJ1-2, with 8 bases matching TRBD1. The J segment lost 6 bases and the V segment lost 2 bases, leaving 5 bases of the junction unmatched. Germline CDR1 MNHEY, CDR2 SVGEGT. CDR3 length: 14 amino acids. The CDR3 DNA reads as TGTGCCAGCAGTTACCTAGACAGGGGACATGGCTACACCTTC. It codes for CASSYLDRGHGYTF.

This clonotype was seen at least ten times. The rearrangement joins TRBV28 to TRBJ1-2; 9 positions match TRBD1. The CDR3 loop spans 14 amino acids. Germline trimming cut 8 bases from V and 4 bases from J; bases unmatched to any gene: 8. CDR1 MDHEN and CDR2 SYDVKM come from the germline V gene. In DNA, the CDR3 is TGTGCCAGCGGGGGGGGACAGGGAATCTATGGCTACACCTTC. This gives the protein CASGGGQGIYGYTF.

V and J are TRBV29-1 and TRBJ2-7; 10 positions agree with TRBD1. Unmatched junction bases numbered 6, after V lost 7 bases and J lost 3 bases. Germline assignment: CDR1 SQVTM and CDR2 ANQGSEA. CDR3 length: 13 amino acids. This CDR3 is CSATRDRGYEQYF. CDR3 in DNA: TGCAGCGCCACTCGGGACAGGGGCTACGAGCAGTACTTC.

The chain has TRBV15 and TRBJ2-5, with 9 bases matching TRBD2. This CDR3 is 19 amino acids long. The V gene's germline CDR1 is LNHNV and CDR2 YYDKDF (reference sequence). V trimming: 0 bases; J trimming: 5 bases; junction bases outside the gene matches: 16. Here the CDR3 reads CATSRDREASGAPRETQYF. CDR3 coding DNA: TGTGCCACCAGCAGAGATCGGGAGGCTAGCGGGGCCCCCAGGGAGACCCAGTACTTC.